The 30 T cell receptor beta chains below come from one sample, sequenced in a study of cytomegalovirus exposure and HLA in healthy donors. Primers: 60 Vbeta forward and 13 Jbeta reverse. Clones were read by immunoSEQ multiplex PCR, and TCRdb kept only the in-frame ones, dropping some. The sample has approximately 170,000 clones; almost 80% are singletons. The material sequenced was PBMCs. The receptors originated from a man aged 18 to 30 in good health and CMV-seropositive.

This sequence joins TRBV19 and TRBJ2-3; 10 nucleotides align to TRBD2. The CDR3 consists of 15 residues. Germline CDR1 LNHDA, CDR2 SQIVND (reference sequence). V lost 2 bases, J lost 1 base, and 0 bases stayed unmatched. The CDR3 region has the DNA TGTGCCAGTAGTATACTAGCGGGGGGCACAGATACGCAGTATTTT. This translates into CASSILAGGTDTQYF.

This chain uses TRBV27 with TRBJ2-7, with 7 positions matching TRBD1. The germline gives CDR1 MNHEY, CDR2 SMNVEV (reference sequence). Trimming took 8 bases from V and 3 from J; bases not matched to a gene: 7. This CDR3 comprises 13 residues. DNA for the CDR3: TGTGCCAGCGGGCACAGGGGCGACTACGAGCAGTACTTC. This encodes CASGHRGDYEQYF.

This chain links TRBV6-6 with TRBJ2-1; 7 nucleotides agree with TRBD1. Trimming cost V 0 bases and J 9 bases; bases outside gene matches: 11. This CDR3 region has 16 residues. CDR1 MNHNY and CDR2 SVGAGI come from the germline V gene (reference sequence). Here the CDR3 DNA reads TGTGCCAGCAGTTACTCAGGGGGCTTCCCTGGGGGTGAGCAGTTCTTC. It yields the protein CASSYSGGFPGGEQFF.

V and J are TRBV28 and TRBJ2-7; D perhaps matches TRBD2 (5 bases). V was clipped by 6 bases and J by 1 base, with 10 bases between them. CDR3 length: 13 amino acids. CDR1 MDHEN and CDR2 SYDVKM come from the germline V gene. The CDR3 reads CASRASGSYEQYF. DNA of the CDR3: TGTGCCAGCAGGGCCAGCGGTTCCTACGAGCAGTACTTC.

V and J are TRBV4-1 and TRBJ2-1; perhaps TRBD2 as D (6 bases). The germline V gene has CDR1 MGHRA and CDR2 YSYEKL. The V end lost 4 bases, the J end lost 0 bases, and 13 bases lay between the germline ends. The CDR3 has 16 residues. The DNA for the CDR3 is TGCGCCAGCAGCCCAAGGGGACTCAACTCCTACAATGAGCAGTTCTTC. Translated: CASSPRGLNSYNEQFF.

The chain has TRBV19 and TRBJ1-5, with 10 nucleotides matching TRBD1. Germline lookup yields CDR1 LNHDA and CDR2 SQIVND (reference sequence). The junction had 7 bases not matched to a gene; V was cut back by 7 bases and J by 7 bases. CDR3 length equals 14 residues. The CDR3, as DNA: TGTGCCAGTAAGCGACAGGGGGCTCCCCAGCCCCAGCATTTT. It specifies CASKRQGAPQPQHF.

This clone is labeled medium-sized. V gene TRBV4-2 combines with J gene TRBJ2-7, with TRBD1 matching over 9 bases. Germline V gene lookup returns CDR1 LGHNA and CDR2 YNFKEQ. This CDR3 comprises 16 residues. V lost 3 bases and J lost 4; bases outside the gene matches: 10. The CDR3: CASSQNTGTGSYEQYF. CDR3 sequence (DNA): TGTGCCAGCAGCCAGAACACCGGGACAGGGAGTTACGAGCAGTACTTC.

This rearrangement joins TRBV5-4 to TRBJ2-3, with TRBD2 as a possible D gene (6 bases). CDR1 and CDR2 (germline): SGHNT, YYREEE (reference sequence). Between the trimmed V and J ends, which lost 0 bases and 3 bases, there was a span of 8 bases. The CDR3 totals 14 residues. CDR3 nucleotide sequence: TGTGCCAGCAGCTTGGAGGGAGGTACAGATACGCAGTATTTT. It translates to CASSLEGGTDTQYF. Filled out from reference TRBV5-4 and TRBJ2-3, the complete variable domain reads ETGVTQSPTHLIKTRGQQVTLRCSSQSGHNTVSWYQQALGQGPQFIFQYYREEENGRGNFPPRFSGLQFPNYSSELNVNALELDDSALYLCASSLEGGTDTQYFGPGTRLTVL.

The chain employs TRBV25-1 and TRBJ2-1; the match to TRBD1 covers 7 bases. In germline, CDR1 is MGHDK, CDR2 SYGVNS. V lost 8 bases to trimming and J lost 15 bases; unmatched junction nucleotides: 10. CDR3 length equals 11 residues. DNA for the CDR3: TGTGCCAGCCTAGAGGGGGCCAGGATGTTCTTC. Amino acids: CASLEGARMFF. The full variable domain, rest sourced from reference TRBV25-1 and TRBJ2-1, is EADIYQTPRYLVIGTGKKITLECSQTMGHDKMYWYQQDPGMELHLIHYSYGVNSTEKGDLSSESTVSRIRTEHFPLTLESARPSHTSQYLCASLEGARMFFGPGTRLTVL.

The rearrangement links TRBV5-4 to TRBJ2-7; weak D call: TRBD2 (5 bases). Trimming shortened V by 3 bases and J by 3 bases, and 13 bases separated the two germline ends. CDR1 is SGHNT and CDR2 is YYREEE in the germline V gene (reference sequence). The CDR3 has 14 amino acids. The DNA for the CDR3 is TGTGCCAGCAGCTCTCGGAACGGGGACTACGAGCAGTACTTC. Translating gives CASSSRNGDYEQYF.

The rearrangement joins TRBV7-4 to TRBJ2-7; TRBD2 agrees at 7 bases. This CDR3 spans 18 amino acids. Trimming cost V 2 bases and J 2 bases; bases outside gene matches: 15. The germline CDR1 and CDR2 sequences are SGHVT and SQSDAQ. Here the CDR3 reads CASSLNPPSGGVPYEQYF. In DNA, the CDR3 is TGTGCCAGCAGCTTAAACCCACCTAGTGGGGGGGTACCCTACGAGCAGTACTTC. Based on the CDR3 plus reference TRBV7-4 and TRBJ2-7, the full variable domain is GAGVSQSPRYKVAKRGRDVALRCDSISGHVTLYWYRQTLGQGSEVLTYSQSDAQRDKSGRPSGRFSAERPERSVSTLKIQRTEQGDSAVYLCASSLNPPSGGVPYEQYFGPGTRLTVT.

The V gene is TRBV10-3, the J gene TRBJ2-3; possibly TRBD1 for D (5 bases). V was pared by 8 bases and J by 3 bases, with 12 bases between. The CDR3 is 13 amino acids. Germline CDR1 ENHRY, CDR2 SYGVKD. The CDR3 nucleotides read TGTGCCATCGCCACAGGAGATACAGATACGCAGTATTTT. Translation: CAIATGDTDTQYF.

CDR3 sequence reads: CASSFDTSSYEQYF. For the CDR3, the DNA is TGTGCCAGCAGCTTCGATACTAGTTCCTACGAGCAGTACTTC. The rearrangement links TRBV5-4 to TRBJ2-7, with TRBD2 as a possible D gene (5 bases). CDR1 and CDR2 from the germline V gene are SGHNT and YYREEE (reference sequence). CDR3 length equals 14 residues. V was shortened by 2 bases and J by 1 base, with 10 bases between the two germline ends.

The V call is TRBV7-6, the J call TRBJ2-3; D gene ambiguous. The CDR3 sequence is 18 residues long. From germline, CDR1 is SGHVS and CDR2 FNYEAQ. Trimming removed 7 bases at V and 2 bases at J, with 25 bases between. The CDR3 sequence is CASNLEAGSPAYTDTQYF. The CDR3 DNA reads as TGTGCCAGCAACCTCGAAGCCGGGTCCCCGGCGTACACAGATACGCAGTATTTT.

The chain employs TRBV7-3 and TRBJ2-3, with a weak D call TRBD1 (6 bases). The V end was cut by 5 bases, the J end by 0 bases, with 12 bases between. Germline V gene sequence: CDR1 SGHTA, CDR2 FQGTGA. CDR3 length: 15 amino acids. CDR3 sequence reads: CASSRGGSSTDTQYF. Here the CDR3 DNA reads TGTGCCAGCAGCCGAGGGGGTTCTAGCACAGATACGCAGTATTTT.

The J gene is TRBJ2-1, the V gene TRBV7-9; D gene unclear. Germline V gives CDR1 SEHNR, CDR2 FQNEAQ (reference sequence). CDR3 length: 15 amino acids. Trimming stripped 6 bases from V and 5 bases from J, with 17 bases between. The CDR3 protein is CASSPRGSRNNEQFF. CDR3 nucleotides: TGTGCCAGCAGTCCCCGAGGTTCGCGGAACAATGAGCAGTTCTTC.

This chain joins TRBV5-6 and TRBJ2-1; D is perhaps TRBD2 (6 bases). Trimming shortened V by 1 base and J by 4 bases, and 21 bases separated the two germline ends. This CDR3 comprises 18 residues. From germline, CDR1 is SGHDT and CDR2 YYEEEE. CDR3 amino acids: CASSLTSGGSELYNEQFF. CDR3 bases: TGTGCCAGCAGCTTGACTAGTGGGGGGTCCGAATTATACAATGAGCAGTTCTTC.

The chain joins TRBV6-1 to TRBJ1-1; D remains unclear. This CDR3 region has 14 residues. Trimming took 4 bases from V and 0 from J, leaving 9 bases between them. Germline V CDR1 and CDR2: MNHNS, SASEGT. CDR3 sequence (DNA): TGTGCCAGCAGTGTCCAGGAACTGAACACTGAAGCTTTCTTT. This gives the protein CASSVQELNTEAFF.

This chain joins TRBV4-3 and TRBJ2-7; 7 positions match TRBD2. CDR1 LGHNA and CDR2 YSLEER come from the germline V gene. V shed 1 base and J 3 bases; nucleotides not matched to a gene: 6. The CDR3 consists of 15 residues. CDR3 in amino acids: CASSQVQGGNYEQYF. DNA of the CDR3: TGCGCCAGCAGCCAAGTTCAGGGAGGGAACTACGAGCAGTACTTC.

The rearrangement links TRBV4-2 to TRBJ2-3; tentative D call: TRBD2 (7 bases). V dropped 0 bases and J dropped 5 bases, with 18 bases sitting between them. The CDR3 has 17 amino acids. CDR1 and CDR2 from the germline V gene are LGHNA and YNFKEQ. CDR3 region: CASSQDHGGGAEDTQYF. CDR3 bases: TGTGCCAGCAGCCAAGATCACGGTGGGGGGGCAGAAGATACGCAGTATTTT.

The chain employs TRBV6-1 and TRBJ1-4, with TRBD1 matching over 10 bases. V dropped 4 bases and J dropped 10; count of bases not matched to a gene: 18. Germline CDR1 reads MNHNS; CDR2 reads SASEGT. The CDR3 is 18 residues long. CDR3 region: CASSARDRGLVGLGKLFF. DNA of the CDR3: TGTGCCAGCAGTGCCCGGGACAGGGGCCTGGTGGGTCTCGGAAAACTGTTTTTT.

Written as DNA, the CDR3 is TGTGCCAGCAGTGAGGCCCTCAGCCCGCAACTGACCGGGACAGAAGCCTACAATGAGCAGTTCTTC. Its translation: CASSEALSPQLTGTEAYNEQFF. The chain has TRBV2 and TRBJ2-1, with 7 bases that match TRBD1. J was trimmed by 2 bases and V by 3 bases; bases with no gene match: 25. Germline V gene lookup returns CDR1 SNHLY and CDR2 FYNNEI. This CDR3 is built from 22 residues. Filled out from reference TRBV2 and TRBJ2-1, the complete variable domain reads EPEVTQTPSHQVTQMGQEVILRCVPISNHLYFYWYRQILGQKVEFLVSFYNNEISEKSEIFDDQFSVERPDGSNFTLKIRSTKLEDSAMYFCASSEALSPQLTGTEAYNEQFFGPGTRLTVL.

The V call is TRBV6-6, the J call TRBJ2-7, with a weak D call TRBD2 (5 bases). The CDR3 runs to 13 residues. Germline CDR1 is MNHNY and CDR2 is SVGAGI (reference sequence). The V and J ends lost 1 base and 5 bases respectively, with 9 bases between them. CDR3 DNA: TGTGCCAGCAGTTACTACCCGAGGGACGAGCAGTACTTC. Protein sequence: CASSYYPRDEQYF.

As DNA, the CDR3 is TGTGCCAGCAGTTTCATGCGGGACGGACCCTACGAGCAGTACTTC. It codes for CASSFMRDGPYEQYF. The chain couples TRBV28 to TRBJ2-7, with D maybe TRBD2 (6 bases). V lost 3 bases, J lost 2 bases, and 14 bases lay in between. Germline lookup yields CDR1 MDHEN and CDR2 SYDVKM. The CDR3 extends over 15 amino acids.

This chain's CDR3 is CASSPMGLVGGAITGELFF. The CDR3 bases are TGCGCCAGCAGCCCCATGGGACTAGTGGGGGGGGCAATCACCGGGGAGCTGTTTTTT. The chain joins TRBV4-1 to TRBJ2-2; TRBD2 aligns across 8 bases. Germline-derived CDR1 and CDR2 are MGHRA and YSYEKL. V lost 4 bases and J lost 4; bases outside the gene matches: 17. This CDR3 region has 19 residues.

This clone showed up just a few times. The chain is built from TRBV5-8 and TRBJ2-3, with 7 bases that match TRBD2. The length of the CDR3 is 15 residues. From germline, CDR1 is SGHTS and CDR2 YDEGEE. V lost 4 bases, J lost 0 bases, and 5 bases stayed unmatched. CDR3 protein: CASSIWGGSTDTQYF. The DNA for the CDR3 is TGTGCCAGCAGCATTTGGGGGGGAAGCACAGATACGCAGTATTTT.

V usage is TRBV9 and J usage is TRBJ2-3; 7 positions match TRBD2. The CDR3 totals 15 residues. Germline trimming cut 2 bases from V and 4 bases from J; bases unmatched to any gene: 7. Germline V gives CDR1 SGDLS, CDR2 YYNGEE. CDR3 DNA: TGTGCCAGCAGCGTTGGGAGGGCCTTGCCAGATACGCAGTATTTT. It yields the protein CASSVGRALPDTQYF.

This chain joins TRBV27 and TRBJ2-7, with D perhaps TRBD1 (5 bases). The germline V gene encodes CDR1 MNHEY and CDR2 SMNVEV (reference sequence). The ends were cut back, 6 bases at V and 2 bases at J, with 20 bases in the middle. This CDR3 has 16 amino acids. In nucleotides, the CDR3 is TGTGCCAGCAGCCCGGTGGACGCAGGGCTAACCTACGAGCAGTACTTC. Its translation is CASSPVDAGLTYEQYF.

The V call is TRBV5-1, the J call TRBJ1-2, with unresolved D. The CDR3 runs to 16 residues. CDR1 is SGHRS, CDR2 YFSETQ, per germline. Trimming removed 0 bases from V and 4 bases from J, with 16 bases in between. The CDR3 reads CASSLEIAASSYGYTF. CDR3 sequence (DNA): TGCGCCAGCAGCTTGGAGATAGCTGCTTCATCCTATGGCTACACCTTC.

The J gene is TRBJ2-5, the V gene TRBV7-3; D is possibly TRBD1 (5 bases). Trimming pared 3 bases from V and 0 bases from J, leaving 11 bases between. There are 15 residues in the CDR3. Germline CDR1 SGHTA, CDR2 FQGTGA. CDR3 in DNA: TGTGCCAGCAGCTTCTCCACAGGCCACCAAGAGACCCAGTACTTC. This gives the protein CASSFSTGHQETQYF.